This entry lists 24 T cell receptor beta chains sequenced from one sample in a study of T cell clonality in common variable immunodeficiency. Study results and caveats: Reportedly, TCR beta sequences from common variable immunodeficiency showed fewer deletions and N-nucleotide insertions.

The antigens for these receptors are not known. TCRdb keeps only in-frame clones here, not all; method: immunoSEQ multiplex PCR. The specimen has 25,000 to 30,000 clones, none found just once. The sample taken for sequencing was peripheral blood mononuclear cells. These receptors were obtained from a human donor with common variable immunodeficiency.

Details on this clone: The sequenced fragment ends 3 residues before the CDR3 boundary, so the rest is inferred from the germline J gene. This chain uses TRBV6-2 or TRBV6-3 with TRBJ1-1; TRBD1 might be the D (6 bases). The CDR3 has 14 residues. CDR1 MNHEY and CDR2 SVGEGT come from the germline V gene. V was clipped by 7 bases and J by 1 base, with 13 bases between them. CDR3 DNA (partial): TGTGCCAGCACCCTCGGAGGGGGGAACACTGAA. Translated: CASTLGGGNTE. In full, the CDR3 reads CASTLGGGNTEAFF.

This clone appeared a few times. The CDR3 is cut off 3 residues early in the read; its end comes from the germline J gene. The chain couples TRBV5-6 to TRBJ2-6; 7 nucleotides line up with TRBD1. The J segment lost 2 bases and the V segment lost 4 bases, leaving 3 bases of the junction unmatched. This CDR3 has 15 residues. Germline V lookup: CDR1 SGHDT, CDR2 YYEEEE. This chain's CDR3 is CASSLQGTGANVLTF. Partial CDR3 DNA: TGTGCCAGCAGCCTACAGGGGACTGGGGCCAACGTC. The full variable domain, completed using reference TRBV5-6 and TRBJ2-6, is DAGVTQSPTHLIKTRGQQVTLRCSPKSGHDTVSWYQQALGQGPQFIFQYYEEEERQRGNFPDRFSGHQFPNYSSELNVNALLLGDSALYLCASSLQGTGANVLTFGAGSRLTVL.

This clone has at least ten counts. The missing CDR3 end, 3 residues past where the read stops, is filled in from the germline J gene. The chain uses TRBV5-4 and TRBJ1-1, with D maybe TRBD1 (5 bases). Trimming stripped 4 bases from V and 0 bases from J, with 13 bases between. CDR1 is SGHNT, CDR2 YYREEE, per germline (reference sequence). The CDR3 is 15 amino acids. The covered CDR3 bases are TGTGCCAGCAGCGTGCAGGGTGTCCTGAACACTGAA. Encoded protein: CASSVQGVLNTE. The entire CDR3 protein reads CASSVQGVLNTEAFF. Full variable domain (outside the CDR3, taken from reference TRBV5-4 and TRBJ1-1): ETGVTQSPTHLIKTRGQQVTLRCSSQSGHNTVSWYQQALGQGPQFIFQYYREEENGRGNFPPRFSGLQFPNYSSELNVNALELDDSALYLCASSVQGVLNTEAFFGQGTRLTVV.

Many counts were recorded for this clone. From the germline J gene comes the end of the CDR3, since the read stops 3 residues before it. This chain joins TRBV5-1 and TRBJ2-3; 11 bases line up with TRBD2. The V segment lost 3 bases and the J segment 2 bases; nucleotides outside the gene matches: 2. From germline, CDR1 is SGHRS and CDR2 YFSETQ. The CDR3 extends over 15 amino acids. CDR3 DNA, as far as it was read: TGCGCCAGCAGCTCGGGACTAGCGGTCACAGATACG. This codes for CASSSGLAVTDT. The whole CDR3 region reads CASSSGLAVTDTQYF.

This clone appeared many times. The read ends 3 residues early relative to the CDR3; the germline J gene fills the gap. The chain links TRBV20-1 to TRBJ2-1; 8 nucleotides match TRBD1. V lost 3 bases and J lost 9; bases outside the gene matches: 10. The germline V gene has CDR1 DFQATT and CDR2 SNEGSKA (reference sequence). The CDR3 has 14 residues. The CDR3 loop reads CSASLDRVGGEQFF. CDR3 DNA (partial): TGCAGTGCTAGTTTGGACAGGGTAGGAGGTGAG.

Only a few counts were recorded for this clone. Read coverage stops 3 residues before the CDR3 terminus; the germline J gene supplies the remainder. The gene calls are TRBV2 and TRBJ2-1; D remains unclear. V was trimmed by 10 bases and J by 0 bases, leaving 16 bases between them. Germline V CDR1 and CDR2: SNHLY, FYNNEI. This CDR3 region has 15 residues. CDR3 DNA, as far as it was read: TGTGCCACCAAGGGTAACGCTGACTCCTACAATGAG. It yields the protein CATKGNADSYNE. The whole CDR3 sequence reads CATKGNADSYNEQFF.

Many counts were recorded for this clone. The read ends 3 residues shy of where the CDR3 ends; the end is completed using the germline J gene. The V call is TRBV5-1, the J call TRBJ2-3; D is ambiguous. Trimming shortened V by 5 bases and J by 2 bases, and 21 bases separated the two germline ends. The germline gives CDR1 SGHRS, CDR2 YFSETQ. There are 17 residues in the CDR3. Incomplete CDR3 DNA: TGCGCCAGCAGATCTGAGCTCGGCAGGTCCTTCACAGATACG. This translates into CASRSELGRSFTDT. The full-length CDR3 reads as CASRSELGRSFTDTQYF.

This clone was seen ten or more times. The read gets to within 3 residues of the CDR3 end, and the germline J gene fills in the rest. J is TRBJ2-1 and V is TRBV29-1; D is perhaps TRBD1 (6 bases). Trimming shortened V by 8 bases and J by 4 bases, and 21 bases separated the two germline ends. The CDR3 spans 15 residues. Germline V gene data show CDR1 as SQVTM and CDR2 as ANQGSEA. The CDR3 DNA, read in part, is TGCAGCTCCTTTGTGGGATCCAGGGGTTACAATGAG. The encoded protein is CSSFVGSRGYNE. The whole CDR3 region reads CSSFVGSRGYNEQFF.

Remarks on this clone: The CDR3 goes on 3 residues after the read ends, and that part is filled in from the germline J gene. The rearrangement uses TRBV2 and TRBJ2-7, with a possible D match to TRBD2 (7 bases). The V end was cut by 2 bases, the J end by 3 bases, with 14 bases between. Germline V gene data show CDR1 as SNHLY and CDR2 as FYNNEI. The CDR3 length is 15 residues. CDR3 bases read: TGTGCCAGCAGTGAAAGGGGGGGAGCTTTCTACGAG. Translated: CASSERGGAFYE. The full CDR3 protein is CASSERGGAFYEQYF.

This clone was seen at least ten times. The read ends 3 residues before the CDR3 terminus; that terminus is restored from the germline J gene. The V gene is TRBV29-1, the J gene TRBJ2-2; 7 nucleotides line up with TRBD1. From germline, CDR1 is SQVTM and CDR2 ANQGSEA. The trim removed 5 bases at V and 4 bases at J, leaving 4 bases unmatched. This CDR3 contains 13 residues. The sequenced CDR3 bases are TGCAGCGTTTCCAGGGGGAGCACCGGGGAG. The encoded protein is CSVSRGSTGE. The CDR3 as a whole reads CSVSRGSTGELFF.

The CDR3 sequence: CASSLRLAGYNEQFF. CDR3 DNA, as far as it was read: TGTGCCAGCAGCTTGAGACTAGCGGGGTACAATGAG. The rearrangement joins TRBV11-3 to TRBJ2-1; the match to TRBD2 covers 11 bases. The read finishes 3 residues shy of the CDR3 end, and the germline J gene is used to complete it. The CDR3 extends over 15 amino acids. Germline loops: CDR1 SGHNT, CDR2 YENEEA. V trimming: 3 bases; J trimming: 4 bases; junction bases outside the gene matches: 2.

This clone was detected only a few times. The DNA ends 3 residues before the CDR3 does, and the rest of the CDR3 is filled in from the germline J gene. The chain recombines TRBV29-1 with TRBJ2-1; weak D call: TRBD1 (5 bases). The CDR3 is 11 amino acids. Germline V CDR1 and CDR2: SQVTM, ANQGSEA. V dropped 6 bases and J dropped 4 bases, with 7 bases sitting between them. The sequenced CDR3 bases are TGCAGCGTAGCAGGGTACAATGAG. Protein product: CSVAGYNE. Given in full, the CDR3 is CSVAGYNEQFF.

A few counts support this clone. CDR3 DNA (partial): TGTGCCAGCTCACCTAGCGGGAGGGCCTACACCGGGGAG. Protein sequence: CASSPSGRAYTGE. The entire CDR3 reads CASSPSGRAYTGELFF. The V gene is TRBV18, the J gene TRBJ2-2, with 11 bases aligning to TRBD2. The CDR3 end lies 3 residues beyond the end of the read and is filled in from the germline J gene. The CDR3 is 16 amino acids. J lost 3 bases, V lost 3 bases, and 3 bases had no gene match. The germline V gene encodes CDR1 KGHSH and CDR2 LQKENI.

In regard to this clone: The CDR3 end falls 3 residues outside the read, so it is completed with the germline J gene. The chain recombines TRBV20-1 with TRBJ2-3; D is unclear. The CDR3 totals 11 residues. Germline V gene lookup returns CDR1 DFQATT and CDR2 SNEGSKA (reference sequence). V was trimmed by 6 bases and J by 4 bases, leaving 8 bases between them. The CDR3 DNA, read in part, is TGCAGTGCGTTCGTAGCAGATACG. It is translated as CSAFVADT. The CDR3 in full is CSAFVADTQYF.

This clone was recorded many times. The observed sequence ends 3 residues before the CDR3 terminus, with the missing tail filled in from the germline J gene. The chain employs TRBV5-6 and TRBJ1-2; D is possibly TRBD1 (6 bases). CDR1 SGHDT and CDR2 YYEEEE come from the germline V gene. The CDR3 runs 14 residues. V was shortened by 4 bases and J by 4 bases, with 14 bases between the two germline ends. The CDR3 is CASSPQGRFYGYTF. CDR3 bases read: TGTGCCAGCAGCCCCCAGGGGCGCTTCTATGGC.

The table lists this clone with many counts. The read falls 3 residues short of the CDR3 end, and the missing part is taken from the germline J gene. The chain combines TRBV2 with TRBJ1-2; 7 nucleotides align to TRBD1. The CDR3 consists of 14 residues. Germline V lookup: CDR1 SNHLY, CDR2 FYNNEI. The J segment lost 2 bases and the V segment lost 3 bases, leaving 3 bases of the junction unmatched. Incomplete CDR3 DNA: TGTGCCAGCAGTGAGGACAGGTACAACTATGGC. Protein product: CASSEDRYNYG. The CDR3, in full, reads CASSEDRYNYGYTF.

Note on this clone: The read comes to an end 3 residues before the CDR3 does, leaving the germline J gene to fill in the end. The identical CDR3 is also encoded by other nucleotide sequences in the sample. V usage is TRBV19 and J usage is TRBJ2-1, with TRBD1 identical over 11 bases. In germline, CDR1 is LNHDA, CDR2 SQIVND (reference sequence). J lost 8 bases, V lost 3 bases, and 6 bases had no gene match. The CDR3 has 15 amino acids. The CDR3 loop reads CASSIGTGGRDEQFF. The DNA read from the CDR3 is TGTGCCAGTAGTATCGGGACAGGGGGGAGGGATGAG.

This clone was recorded many times. From the germline J gene comes the end of the CDR3, since the read stops 3 residues before it. The chain carries TRBV6-2 or TRBV6-3 and TRBJ2-1; TRBD2 matches at 8 bases. Germline V gene lookup returns CDR1 MNHEY and CDR2 SVGEGT. CDR3 length equals 14 residues. Trimming cost V 6 bases and J 4 bases; bases outside gene matches: 5. CDR3 loop: CASRQAGVYNEQFF. The CDR3 bases that were read are TGTGCCAGCAGACAAGCGGGAGTTTACAATGAG.

This clone was picked up many times. The read finishes 3 residues shy of the CDR3 end, and the germline J gene is used to complete it. The chain joins TRBV2 to TRBJ2-1; 12 bases align to TRBD2. The length of the CDR3 is 16 residues. Germline values: CDR1 SNHLY, CDR2 FYNNEI. The J segment lost 7 bases and the V segment lost 6 bases, leaving 10 bases of the junction unmatched. CDR3 bases read: TGTGCCAGCAGAGCCGGGACTAGCGGGTTATTGAATGAG. Amino acid sequence: CASRAGTSGLLNE. The entire CDR3 protein is CASRAGTSGLLNEQFF.

A remark on this clone: The read gets to within 3 residues of the CDR3 end, and the germline J gene fills in the rest. The chain carries TRBV2 and TRBJ2-3, with no clear D. CDR1 is SNHLY and CDR2 is FYNNEI in the germline V gene. Trimming pared 10 bases from V and 0 bases from J, leaving 17 bases between. The CDR3 consists of 15 residues. The chain's CDR3 is CATGGWAPSTDTQYF. The CDR3 DNA, read in part, is TGTGCCACCGGTGGTTGGGCACCAAGCACAGATACG.

About this clone itself: From the germline J gene comes the end of the CDR3, since the read stops 3 residues before it. V and J are TRBV2 and TRBJ2-5, with D hard to call. There are 12 residues in the CDR3. V lost 2 bases to trimming and J lost 3 bases, with 4 bases between them. Germline V gene sequence: CDR1 SNHLY, CDR2 FYNNEI. CDR3 DNA (partial): TGTGCCAGCAGTGAACAGGAAGAGACC. Translation: CASSEQEET. The full CDR3 sequence reads CASSEQEETQYF.

This clone was counted at least ten times. The read comes to an end 3 residues before the CDR3 does, leaving the germline J gene to fill in the end. The chain couples TRBV5-1 to TRBJ2-2; a weak D match, TRBD1 (5 bases). V shed 5 bases and J shed 3 bases, with 14 bases lying between them. The CDR3 totals 15 residues. From germline, CDR1 is SGHRS and CDR2 YFSETQ. The part of the CDR3 DNA that was read is TGCGCCAGCAGGGCCACAGGATTGGACACCGGGGAG. Translating it yields CASRATGLDTGE. In full, the CDR3 is CASRATGLDTGELFF.

Notes on this clone: The DNA ends 3 residues before the CDR3 does, and the rest of the CDR3 is filled in from the germline J gene. This rearrangement joins TRBV18 to TRBJ1-1; possibly TRBD1 for D (5 bases). V was cut by 3 bases and J by 0 bases, with 8 bases left in between. The CDR3 sequence is 14 residues long. Germline CDR1 KGHSH, CDR2 LQKENI. CDR3 protein: CASSPGGLNTEAFF. CDR3 DNA, as far as it was read: TGTGCCAGCTCACCGGGGGGGTTGAACACTGAA. The full variable domain, completed using reference TRBV18 and TRBJ1-1, is NAGVMQNPRHLVRRRGQEARLRCSPMKGHSHVYWYRQLPEEGLKFMVYLQKENIIDESGMPKERFSAEFPKEGPSILRIQQVVRGDSAAYFCASSPGGLNTEAFFGQGTRLTVV.

This clone was recorded at least ten times. The CDR3 end falls 3 residues outside the read, so it is completed with the germline J gene. The gene calls are TRBV7-8 and TRBJ2-1; 13 bases align to TRBD2. Germline values: CDR1 SGHVS, CDR2 FQNEAQ. V dropped 5 bases and J dropped 8; count of bases not matched to a gene: 6. The CDR3 length is 15 residues. The CDR3 sequence: CASSQTSGRADEQFF. The sequenced part of the CDR3 DNA is TGTGCCAGCAGCCAAACTAGCGGGAGGGCCGATGAG.